This TCR beta chain was retrieved from a study of blood T cell repertoires in COVID-19. Profiled with immunoSEQ multiplex PCR; TCRdb holds only in-frame clones, not every one. The repertoire includes fewer than 400,000 clones, 86% of them detected once, and around 4% sits in the top ten. CDR3 length: 16 amino acids. With 1 base removed from V and 0 bases from J, the gap between germline ends came to 9 bases. Germline loops: CDR1 SGHAT, CDR2 FQNNGV. The receptor's source is a man aged 30 to 45 who had recovered from COVID-19. V and J are TRBV11-2 and TRBJ1-4; D is unclear. Sequenced input: PBMCs or T cells enriched from blood (not recorded which). CDR3 sequence: CASSLVPLTTNEKLFF. The CDR3 bases are TGTGCCAGCAGCTTAGTACCCCTAACAACTAATGAAAAACTGTTTTTT.